One and the same sample provided the 28 T cell receptor beta chains below, sequenced in a study of PD-1 blockade in classical Hodgkin lymphoma. Generated by immunoSEQ multiplex PCR, the TCRdb table keeps only in-frame clones and is missing some. Among around 18,000 clones listed, 65% to 80% were seen once. Documented time point: cycle 4 day 1 (C4D1), after five to seven weeks of nivolumab. Each patient's relapse followed autologous stem cell transplantation, and brentuximab vedotin exposure varied. The study purified CD4+ T cells from thawed PBMCs using magnetic negative selection. The sample in question was CD4+ T cells from blood, obtained before the fourth cycle of nivolumab. The receptors were gathered from a human donor with classical Hodgkin lymphoma.

V and J are TRBV4-2 and TRBJ2-1; 9 bases align to TRBD2. The germline V gene encodes CDR1 LGHNA and CDR2 YNFKEQ. Trimming at V came to 4 bases and at J to 8 bases, leaving 9 bases not matched to a gene. This CDR3 is built from 15 residues. CDR3 DNA sequence: TGTGCCAGCAGCCGCCTAGCGGGGCCCCCCCATGAGCAGTTCTTC. This gives the protein CASSRLAGPPHEQFF.

Remarks on this clone: The same CDR3 can be traced to other DNA sequences in this sample. The chain combines TRBV18 with TRBJ2-7, with a possible D match to TRBD2 (5 bases). The CDR3 is 14 amino acids. Between the trimmed V and J ends, which lost 1 base and 5 bases, there was a span of 12 bases. Looked up from germline, CDR1 is KGHSH and CDR2 is LQKENI. This chain's CDR3 is CASSPRPGGDEQYF. Here the CDR3 DNA reads TGTGCCAGCTCACCACGTCCAGGAGGCGACGAGCAGTACTTC.

This clone is deemed medium-sized. The chain is built from TRBV2 and TRBJ1-1; D remains ambiguous. CDR3 length equals 12 residues. The V end lost 1 base, the J end lost 4 bases, and 4 bases lay between the germline ends. Germline V gene lookup returns CDR1 SNHLY and CDR2 FYNNEI. This CDR3 is CASSEGGTEAFF. CDR3 sequence (DNA): TGTGCCAGCAGTGAAGGAGGCACTGAAGCTTTCTTT.

This clone has just one count. The chain recombines TRBV5-8 with TRBJ2-7; D unresolved. Trimming took off 2 bases at V and 6 bases at J, with 3 bases between the two ends. CDR3 length: 10 residues. Germline V gene lookup returns CDR1 SGHTS and CDR2 YDEGEE. The CDR3 DNA follows: TGTGCCAGCAGCTTCGGCGAGCAGTACTTC. It specifies CASSFGEQYF.

The genes are TRBV5-1 and TRBJ2-1; TRBD2 aligns across 8 bases. Germline loops: CDR1 SGHRS, CDR2 YFSETQ. J lost 9 bases, V lost 0 bases, and 5 bases had no gene match. The length of the CDR3 is 14 residues. CDR3 protein: CASSLGAGVAEQFF. The CDR3 DNA reads TGCGCCAGCAGCTTGGGAGCGGGAGTGGCTGAGCAGTTCTTC.

J is TRBJ1-3 and V is TRBV19; the D gene is possibly TRBD1 (5 bases). The length of the CDR3 is 14 residues. Trimming shortened V by 7 bases and J by 0 bases, and 10 bases separated the two germline ends. The germline V gene has CDR1 LNHDA and CDR2 SQIVND (reference sequence). In DNA, the CDR3 is TGTGCCAGTATGCAGGGTAGCTCTGGAAACACCATATATTTT. This encodes CASMQGSSGNTIYF.

The chain uses TRBV11-2 and TRBJ2-7; D is undetermined. This CDR3 contains 16 residues. V was cut by 5 bases and J by 0 bases, with 17 bases left in between. Germline V gives CDR1 SGHAT, CDR2 FQNNGV. CDR3 amino acids: CASSLMDFQSSYEQYF. The CDR3 nucleotides read TGTGCCAGCAGCCTCATGGATTTTCAGAGCTCCTACGAGCAGTACTTC.

V usage is TRBV5-8 and J usage is TRBJ1-1; D uncertain. Germline CDR1 and CDR2: SGHTS and YDEGEE. CDR3 length: 11 amino acids. V was trimmed by 1 base and J by 8 bases, leaving 6 bases between them. The CDR3 loop is CASSLIQEAFF. CDR3 in DNA: TGTGCCAGCAGCTTGATACAGGAAGCTTTCTTT.

The rearrangement links TRBV5-4 to TRBJ2-2, with 7 bases that match TRBD2. The ends lost 0 bases at V and 7 bases at J; junction bases unmatched: 9. The germline gives CDR1 SGHNT, CDR2 YYREEE (reference sequence). The CDR3 is 16 residues long. CDR3 protein: CASSLGGGSTIGELFF. For the CDR3, the DNA is TGTGCCAGCAGCTTGGGCGGCGGGAGTACCATCGGGGAGCTGTTTTTT.

V is TRBV18 and J is TRBJ2-7, with D tentatively TRBD1 or TRBD2 (5 bases each). The germline V and J ends were trimmed by 2 bases and 5 bases, with 10 bases remaining between them. CDR3 length: 13 residues. Per the germline V gene, CDR1 is KGHSH and CDR2 is LQKENI. CDR3 sequence: CASSPRGDHEQYF. DNA of the CDR3: TGTGCCAGCTCACCAAGGGGAGACCACGAGCAGTACTTC.

The chain couples TRBV14 to TRBJ2-3, with D possibly matching TRBD1 (6 bases). This CDR3 comprises 14 residues. Germline assignment: CDR1 SGHDN and CDR2 FVKESK. Trimming took 4 bases from V and 8 from J, leaving 16 bases between them. The CDR3 region is CASSRATGWATQYF. The CDR3 region has the DNA TGTGCCAGCAGCCGAGCCACAGGGTGGGCTACGCAGTATTTT.

The rearrangement joins TRBV5-1 to TRBJ2-7, with TRBD1 identical over 9 bases. CDR3 length equals 16 residues. Trimming took 0 bases from V and 4 from J; bases not matched to a gene: 8. Germline CDR1 reads SGHRS; CDR2 reads YFSETQ. This chain's CDR3 is CASSLDLPGQGYEQYF. The CDR3 DNA follows: TGCGCCAGCAGCTTGGACCTACCGGGACAGGGTTACGAGCAGTACTTC.

The chain recombines TRBV5-1 with TRBJ2-2; no reliable D call. The CDR3 runs 15 residues. Germline CDR1 reads SGHRS; CDR2 reads YFSETQ. Trimming left V 0 bases short and J 5 bases short, with 11 bases between. CDR3 DNA: TGCGCCAGCAGCTTGGAAAGGGTAACGACCGGGGAGCTGTTTTTT. Amino acid sequence: CASSLERVTTGELFF. Complete variable domain (other parts from reference TRBV5-1 and TRBJ2-2): KAGVTQTPRYLIKTRGQQVTLSCSPISGHRSVSWYQQTPGQGLQFLFEYFSETQRNKGNFPGRFSGRQFSNSRSEMNVSTLELGDSALYLCASSLERVTTGELFFGEGSRLTVL.

The genes are TRBV10-3 and TRBJ2-1, with 9 bases fitting TRBD2. V lost 7 bases to trimming and J lost 9 bases; unmatched junction nucleotides: 7. CDR3 size: 13 residues. Germline V gene lookup returns CDR1 ENHRY and CDR2 SYGVKD. The CDR3, as DNA: TGTGCCATCACCGGGACTAGCAGTGGTGAGCAGTTCTTC. Its translation: CAITGTSSGEQFF.

This clone occurred a few times. This chain connects TRBV18 to TRBJ1-3, with 8 bases aligning to TRBD1. From germline, CDR1 is KGHSH and CDR2 LQKENI. This CDR3 is built from 14 residues. V lost 4 bases and J lost 4; bases outside the gene matches: 3. CDR3 sequence (DNA): TGTGCCAGCTCACTAGACAGGGGAGGAAACACCATATATTTT. Translated, it gives CASSLDRGGNTIYF.

The chain carries TRBV6-5 and TRBJ2-5; D remains unclear. The V end was cut by 0 bases, the J end by 2 bases, with 13 bases between. This CDR3 contains 16 residues. Germline V lookup: CDR1 MNHEY, CDR2 SVGAGI. DNA of the CDR3: TGTGCCAGCAGTTACTCGATTTTCCGGCAGCAAGAGACCCAGTACTTC. Encoded protein: CASSYSIFRQQETQYF.

The V call is TRBV4-3, the J call TRBJ2-4, with D uncertain. The CDR3 totals 16 residues. Germline V gene data show CDR1 as LGHNA and CDR2 as YSLEER. Trimming took off 0 bases at V and 0 bases at J, with 9 bases between the two ends. DNA for the CDR3: TGCGCCAGCAGCCAAGAAAGGCTGATAGCCAAAAACATTCAGTACTTC. Its translation is CASSQERLIAKNIQYF.

J is TRBJ1-1 and V is TRBV7-2; tentative D call: TRBD1 (6 bases). Germline lookup yields CDR1 SGHTA and CDR2 FQGNSA. Trimming removed 5 bases at V and 6 bases at J, with 16 bases between. The CDR3 runs to 14 residues. The CDR3 sequence: CASSPDWGAPEAFF. The CDR3 nucleotides read TGTGCCAGCAGCCCCGACTGGGGGGCCCCTGAAGCTTTCTTT. The full variable domain, with the rest looked up from reference TRBV7-2 and TRBJ1-1, is GAGVSQSPSNKVTEKGKDVELRCDPISGHTALYWYRQSLGQGLEFLIYFQGNSAPDKSGLPSDRFSAERTGGSVSTLTIQRTQQEDSAVYLCASSPDWGAPEAFFGQGTRLTVV.

V and J are TRBV6-6 and TRBJ2-1; no clear D gene. V was clipped by 1 base and J by 4 bases, with 2 bases between them. This CDR3 is built from 12 residues. The germline CDR1 and CDR2 sequences are MNHNY and SVGAGI (reference sequence). CDR3 residues: CASSYLYNEQFF. The CDR3 bases are TGTGCCAGCAGTTACTTATACAATGAGCAGTTCTTC.

The chain joins TRBV2 to TRBJ2-7; D ambiguous. Deletions cut 5 bases from V and 0 bases from J, with 11 bases between. There are 14 residues in the CDR3. From germline, CDR1 is SNHLY and CDR2 FYNNEI. The CDR3 DNA follows: TGTGCCAGCAGTCGTGGACCGCTCTCCTACGAGCAGTACTTC. This sequence encodes CASSRGPLSYEQYF.

The V gene is TRBV19, the J gene TRBJ1-1, with a possible D match to TRBD1 (6 bases). Germline values: CDR1 LNHDA, CDR2 SQIVND (reference sequence). Trimming removed 1 base from V and 5 bases from J, with 11 bases in between. The CDR3 sequence is 14 residues long. Written as DNA, the CDR3 is TGTGCCAGTAGTATAGTGGGGGGGCGGACTGAAGCTTTCTTT. Residues: CASSIVGGRTEAFF.

This chain connects TRBV2 to TRBJ1-3, with D perhaps TRBD1 (5 bases). The germline V and J ends were trimmed by 8 bases and 0 bases, with 8 bases remaining between them. Germline lookup yields CDR1 SNHLY and CDR2 FYNNEI. The CDR3 extends over 13 amino acids. The CDR3 spells CASCRDSGNTIYF. The CDR3 bases are TGTGCCAGCTGCAGGGACTCTGGAAACACCATATATTTT.

The chain combines TRBV19 with TRBJ2-7; D might be TRBD2 (5 bases). The CDR3 consists of 15 residues. The germline V gene encodes CDR1 LNHDA and CDR2 SQIVND (reference sequence). Trimming took 1 base from V and 3 from J, leaving 13 bases between them. In DNA form, the CDR3 reads TGTGCCAGTAGTATAGGAACAGCGGCTCTCTACGAGCAGTACTTC. This translates into CASSIGTAALYEQYF.

The table lists this clone with a few counts. The V and J genes are TRBV20-1 and TRBJ1-4; D not certain. CDR1 and CDR2 (germline): DFQATT, SNEGSKA (reference sequence). V dropped 0 bases and J dropped 4 bases, with 0 bases sitting between them. The CDR3 has 11 amino acids. Here the CDR3 DNA reads TGCAGTGCTAGAGATAATGAAAAACTGTTTTTT. Amino acids: CSARDNEKLFF.

This clone was seen a few times. The chain carries TRBV6-5 and TRBJ1-5; a weak D match, TRBD1 (6 bases). The CDR3 contains 14 residues. CDR1 and CDR2 (germline): MNHEY, SVGAGI. Deletions cut 6 bases from V and 1 base from J, with 10 bases between. CDR3 sequence: CASRPQGSNQPQHF. DNA for the CDR3: TGTGCCAGCAGGCCACAGGGCAGCAATCAGCCCCAGCATTTT.

About this clone: A read error may account for a junction end that differs from germline. This chain connects TRBV11-1 to TRBJ2-6; TRBD2 might be the D (7 bases). This CDR3 is 19 amino acids long. Germline lookup yields CDR1 SGHAT and CDR2 FQDESV (reference sequence). The CDR3 loop is CASSQVVGEGGSGANVLTF. CDR3 sequence (DNA): TGCGCCAGCAGCCAAGTCGTGGGGGAGGGGGGCTCTGGGGCCAACGTCCTGACTTTC.

V usage is TRBV5-5 and J usage is TRBJ2-5; D is unclear. V gave up 1 base and J gave up 2 bases, with 9 bases separating them. CDR3 size: 14 residues. CDR1 is SGHKS and CDR2 is YYEKEE in the germline V gene (reference sequence). The CDR3 reads CASSLPGLQETQYF. In nucleotides, the CDR3 is TGTGCCAGCAGCTTGCCTGGGTTGCAAGAGACCCAGTACTTC.

The rearrangement uses TRBV7-9 and TRBJ1-3; the D is unclear. Trimming shortened V by 0 bases and J by 0 bases, and 12 bases separated the two germline ends. Germline CDR1 reads SEHNR; CDR2 reads FQNEAQ (reference sequence). The CDR3 contains 17 residues. The CDR3 DNA sequence: TGTGCCAGCAGCTTAGCACAGAGTGATTACTCTGGAAACACCATATATTTT. Amino acid sequence: CASSLAQSDYSGNTIYF.